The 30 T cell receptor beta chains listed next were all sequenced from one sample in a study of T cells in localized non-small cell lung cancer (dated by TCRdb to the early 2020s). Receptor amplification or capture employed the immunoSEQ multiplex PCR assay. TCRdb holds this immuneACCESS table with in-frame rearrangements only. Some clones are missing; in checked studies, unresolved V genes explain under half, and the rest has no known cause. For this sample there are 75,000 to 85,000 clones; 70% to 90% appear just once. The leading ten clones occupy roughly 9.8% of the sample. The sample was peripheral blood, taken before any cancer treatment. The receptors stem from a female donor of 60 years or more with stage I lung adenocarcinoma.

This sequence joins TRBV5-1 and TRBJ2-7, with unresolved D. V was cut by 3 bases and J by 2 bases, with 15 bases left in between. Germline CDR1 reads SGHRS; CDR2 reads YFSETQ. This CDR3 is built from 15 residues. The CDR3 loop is CASSSTVGQTYEQYF. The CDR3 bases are TGCGCCAGCAGCTCGACCGTCGGTCAAACCTACGAGCAGTACTTC. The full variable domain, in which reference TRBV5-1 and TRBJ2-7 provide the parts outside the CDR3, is KAGVTQTPRYLIKTRGQQVTLSCSPISGHRSVSWYQQTPGQGLQFLFEYFSETQRNKGNFPGRFSGRQFSNSRSEMNVSTLELGDSALYLCASSSTVGQTYEQYFGPGTRLTVT.

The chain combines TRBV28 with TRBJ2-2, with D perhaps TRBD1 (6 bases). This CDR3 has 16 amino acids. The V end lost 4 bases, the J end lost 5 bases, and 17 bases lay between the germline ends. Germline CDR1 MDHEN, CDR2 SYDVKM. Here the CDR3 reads CASSSRWTTGTGELFF. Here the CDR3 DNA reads TGTGCCAGCAGTTCCCGATGGACGACAGGAACCGGGGAGCTGTTTTTT.

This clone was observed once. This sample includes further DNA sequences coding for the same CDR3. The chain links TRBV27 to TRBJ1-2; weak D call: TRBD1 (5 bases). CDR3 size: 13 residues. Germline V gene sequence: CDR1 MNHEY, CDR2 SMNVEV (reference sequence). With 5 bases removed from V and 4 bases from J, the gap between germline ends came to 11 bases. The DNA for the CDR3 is TGTGCCAGCAGTGACCGGGGGTTCTATGGCTACACCTTC. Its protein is CASSDRGFYGYTF.

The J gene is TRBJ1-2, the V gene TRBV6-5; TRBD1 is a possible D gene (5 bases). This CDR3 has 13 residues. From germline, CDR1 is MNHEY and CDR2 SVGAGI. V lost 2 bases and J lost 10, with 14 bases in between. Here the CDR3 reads CASSYIEAGPYTF. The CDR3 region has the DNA TGTGCCAGCAGTTACATTGAGGCGGGGCCCTACACCTTC.

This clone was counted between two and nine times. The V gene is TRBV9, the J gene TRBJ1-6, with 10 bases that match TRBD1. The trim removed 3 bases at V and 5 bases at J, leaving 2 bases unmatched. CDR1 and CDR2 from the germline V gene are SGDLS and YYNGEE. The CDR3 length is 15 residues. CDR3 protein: CASSGGQGHNSPLHF. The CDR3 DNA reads TGTGCCAGCAGCGGGGGACAGGGGCATAATTCACCCCTCCACTTT.

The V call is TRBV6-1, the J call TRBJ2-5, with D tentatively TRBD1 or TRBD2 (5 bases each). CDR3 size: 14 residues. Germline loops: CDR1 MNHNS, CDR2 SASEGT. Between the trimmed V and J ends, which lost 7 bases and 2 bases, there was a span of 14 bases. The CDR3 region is CASKRETVQETQYF. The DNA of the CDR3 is TGTGCCAGCAAAAGGGAGACAGTTCAAGAGACCCAGTACTTC.

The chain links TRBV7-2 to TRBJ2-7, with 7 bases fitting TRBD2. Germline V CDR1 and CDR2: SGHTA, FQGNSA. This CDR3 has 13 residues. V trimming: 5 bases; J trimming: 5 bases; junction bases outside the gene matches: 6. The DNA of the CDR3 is TGTGCCAGCAGCCTCTCACGGGGGGACGAGCAGTACTTC. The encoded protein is CASSLSRGDEQYF.

DNA for the CDR3: TGTGCCAGCAGCCCCACTAGCGGGATAATAGATACGCAGTATTTT. It is translated as CASSPTSGIIDTQYF. V and J are TRBV5-4 and TRBJ2-3; 10 nucleotides line up with TRBD2. CDR1 SGHNT and CDR2 YYREEE come from the germline V gene (reference sequence). Losses at the gene ends were 4 bases for V and 5 bases for J; bases not matched to a gene: 7. This CDR3 contains 15 residues. The full variable domain, in which reference TRBV5-4 and TRBJ2-3 provide the parts outside the CDR3, is ETGVTQSPTHLIKTRGQQVTLRCSSQSGHNTVSWYQQALGQGPQFIFQYYREEENGRGNFPPRFSGLQFPNYSSELNVNALELDDSALYLCASSPTSGIIDTQYFGPGTRLTVL.

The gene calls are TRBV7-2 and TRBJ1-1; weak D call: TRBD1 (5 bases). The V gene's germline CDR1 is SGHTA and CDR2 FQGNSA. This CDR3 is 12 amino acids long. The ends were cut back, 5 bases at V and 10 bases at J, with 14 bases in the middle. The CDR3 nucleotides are TGTGCCAGCAGCCGCGGTTTAGGGGTAGCTTTCTTT. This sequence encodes CASSRGLGVAFF.

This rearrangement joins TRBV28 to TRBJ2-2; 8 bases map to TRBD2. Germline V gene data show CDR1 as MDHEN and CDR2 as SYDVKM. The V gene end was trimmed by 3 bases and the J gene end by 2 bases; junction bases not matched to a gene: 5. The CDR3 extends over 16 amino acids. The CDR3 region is CASSLRSGRNTGELFF. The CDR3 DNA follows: TGTGCCAGCAGTTTGAGGAGCGGGAGAAACACCGGGGAGCTGTTTTTT.

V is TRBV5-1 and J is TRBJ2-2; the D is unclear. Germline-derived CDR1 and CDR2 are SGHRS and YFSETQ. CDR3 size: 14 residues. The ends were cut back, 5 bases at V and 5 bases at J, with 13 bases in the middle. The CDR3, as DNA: TGCGCCAGCAGGAAGCAGATTACTACCGGGGAGCTGTTTTTT. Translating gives CASRKQITTGELFF. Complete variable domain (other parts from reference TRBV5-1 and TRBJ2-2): KAGVTQTPRYLIKTRGQQVTLSCSPISGHRSVSWYQQTPGQGLQFLFEYFSETQRNKGNFPGRFSGRQFSNSRSEMNVSTLELGDSALYLCASRKQITTGELFFGEGSRLTVL.

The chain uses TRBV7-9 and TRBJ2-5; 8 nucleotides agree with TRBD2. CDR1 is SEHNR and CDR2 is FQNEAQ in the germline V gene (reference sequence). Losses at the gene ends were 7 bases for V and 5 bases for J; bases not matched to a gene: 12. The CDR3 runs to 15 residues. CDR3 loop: CASTRSGTSGETQYF. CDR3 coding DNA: TGTGCCAGCACCAGGTCAGGGACTAGTGGGGAGACCCAGTACTTC. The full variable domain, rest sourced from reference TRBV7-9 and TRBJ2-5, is DTGVSQNPRHKITKRGQNVTFRCDPISEHNRLYWYRQTLGQGPEFLTYFQNEAQLEKSRLLSDRFSAERPKGSFSTLEIQRTEQGDSAMYLCASTRSGTSGETQYFGPGTRLLVL.

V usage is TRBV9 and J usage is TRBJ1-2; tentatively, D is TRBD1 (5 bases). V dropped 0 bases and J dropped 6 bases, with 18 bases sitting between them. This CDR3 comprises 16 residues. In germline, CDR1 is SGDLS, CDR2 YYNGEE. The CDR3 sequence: CASSVALHGGGNGYTF. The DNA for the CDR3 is TGTGCCAGCAGCGTAGCCCTCCACGGGGGAGGGAATGGCTACACCTTC. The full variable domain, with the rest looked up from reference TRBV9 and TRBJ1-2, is DSGVTQTPKHLITATGQRVTLRCSPRSGDLSVYWYQQSLDQGLQFLIQYYNGEERAKGNILERFSAQQFPDLHSELNLSSLELGDSALYFCASSVALHGGGNGYTFGSGTRLTVV.

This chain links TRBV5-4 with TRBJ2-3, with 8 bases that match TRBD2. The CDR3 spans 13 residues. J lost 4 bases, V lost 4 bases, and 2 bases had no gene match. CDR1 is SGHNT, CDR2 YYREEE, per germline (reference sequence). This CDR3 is CASSGTRADTQYF. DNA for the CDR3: TGTGCCAGCAGCGGGACTAGGGCAGATACGCAGTATTTT.

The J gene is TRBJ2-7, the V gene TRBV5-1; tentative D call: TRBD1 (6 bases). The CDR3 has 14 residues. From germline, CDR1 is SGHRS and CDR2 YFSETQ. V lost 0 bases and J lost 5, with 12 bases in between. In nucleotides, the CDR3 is TGCGCCAGCAGCTTGGGTTGGGGGCCGAACGAGCAGTACTTC. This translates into CASSLGWGPNEQYF.

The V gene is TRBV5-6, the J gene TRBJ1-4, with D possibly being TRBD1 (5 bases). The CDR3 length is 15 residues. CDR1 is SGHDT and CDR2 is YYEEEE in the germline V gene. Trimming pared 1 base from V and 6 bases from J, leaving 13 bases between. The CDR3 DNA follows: TGTGCCAGCAGCTTGTCGACAGCCAGGGATGAAAAACTGTTTTTT. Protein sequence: CASSLSTARDEKLFF.

The CDR3 here is CASSRAEGRGSVDGNTIYF. As DNA, the CDR3 is TGTGCCAGCAGTCGAGCTGAAGGGAGGGGAAGCGTTGATGGAAACACCATATATTTT. This chain links TRBV7-8 with TRBJ1-3; tentative D call: TRBD1 (5 bases). This CDR3 is 19 amino acids long. Germline CDR1 SGHVS, CDR2 FQNEAQ. Deletions cut 6 bases from V and 3 bases from J, with 27 bases between.

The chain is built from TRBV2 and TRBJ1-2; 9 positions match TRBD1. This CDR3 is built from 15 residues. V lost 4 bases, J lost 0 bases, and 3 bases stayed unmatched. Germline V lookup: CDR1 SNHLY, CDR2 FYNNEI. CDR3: CASSVGTGPNYGYTF. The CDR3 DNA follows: TGTGCCAGCAGTGTGGGGACAGGGCCTAACTATGGCTACACCTTC.

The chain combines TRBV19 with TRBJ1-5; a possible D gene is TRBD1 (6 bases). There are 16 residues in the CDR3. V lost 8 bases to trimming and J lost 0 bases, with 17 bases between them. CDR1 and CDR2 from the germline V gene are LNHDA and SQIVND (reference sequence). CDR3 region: CASLRQAMNSNQPQHF. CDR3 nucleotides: TGTGCCAGTCTTCGACAGGCAATGAATAGCAATCAGCCCCAGCATTTT.

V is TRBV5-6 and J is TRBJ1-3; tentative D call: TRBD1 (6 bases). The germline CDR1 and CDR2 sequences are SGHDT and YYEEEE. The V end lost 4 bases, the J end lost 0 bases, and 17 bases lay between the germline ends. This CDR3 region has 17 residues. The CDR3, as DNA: TGTGCCAGCAGCCTGGGTATTCAGGGGTTCTCTGGAAACACCATATATTTT. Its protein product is CASSLGIQGFSGNTIYF.

CDR3 DNA sequence: TGTGCCAGCAGTGTCGGGGGGGTCGCTAGCAATCAGCCCCAGCATTTT. Its translation: CASSVGGVASNQPQHF. The chain joins TRBV27 to TRBJ1-5; the D gene is possibly TRBD1 (5 bases). Germline V gives CDR1 MNHEY, CDR2 SMNVEV (reference sequence). With 5 bases removed from V and 0 bases from J, the gap between germline ends came to 14 bases. This CDR3 comprises 16 residues.

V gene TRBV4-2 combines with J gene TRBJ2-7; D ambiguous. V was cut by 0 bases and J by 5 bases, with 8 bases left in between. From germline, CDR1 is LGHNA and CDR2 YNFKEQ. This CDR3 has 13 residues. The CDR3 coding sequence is TGTGCCAGCAGCCAAGATCGGCCCGACGAGCAGTACTTC. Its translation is CASSQDRPDEQYF.

DNA of the CDR3: TGTGCCAGTAGTGGGAAGTCCGGGAGCCACGAGCAGTACTTC. As protein: CASSGKSGSHEQYF. The gene calls are TRBV19 and TRBJ2-7, with D perhaps matching TRBD2 (6 bases). The CDR3 runs to 14 residues. Trimming shortened V by 5 bases and J by 5 bases, and 16 bases separated the two germline ends. Germline CDR1 and CDR2: LNHDA and SQIVND (reference sequence).

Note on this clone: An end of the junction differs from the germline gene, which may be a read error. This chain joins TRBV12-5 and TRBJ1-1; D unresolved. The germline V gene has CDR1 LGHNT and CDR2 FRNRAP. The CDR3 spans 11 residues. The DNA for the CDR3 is TGTGCTAGTGGTTTGAAGACTGAAGCTTTCTTT. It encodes CASGLKTEAFF.

CDR3: CASSATSGNTIYF. For the CDR3, the DNA is TGTGCCAGCAGCGCGACCTCTGGAAACACCATATATTTT. This chain uses TRBV7-2 with TRBJ1-3; D is unresolved. From germline, CDR1 is SGHTA and CDR2 FQGNSA. CDR3 length: 13 residues. Trimming removed 5 bases at V and 0 bases at J, with 5 bases between.

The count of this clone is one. The CDR3 DNA reads TGCGCCAGCAGTGACAGCGGGAGAAGCGTAGAGACCCAGTACTTC. It yields the protein CASSDSGRSVETQYF. V is TRBV10-1 and J is TRBJ2-5, with 8 bases fitting TRBD2. This CDR3 region has 15 residues. The germline gives CDR1 WNHNN, CDR2 SYGVQD (reference sequence). Trimming removed 3 bases from V and 4 bases from J; junction bases left unmatched: 7.

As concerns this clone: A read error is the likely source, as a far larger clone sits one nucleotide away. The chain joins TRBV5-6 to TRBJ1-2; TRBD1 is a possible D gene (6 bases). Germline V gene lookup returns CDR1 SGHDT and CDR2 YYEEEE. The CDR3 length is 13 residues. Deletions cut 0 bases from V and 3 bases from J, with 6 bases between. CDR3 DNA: TGTGCCAGCAGCTTGGAGGGGGACTATGGCTACACCTTC. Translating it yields CASSLEGDYGYTF.

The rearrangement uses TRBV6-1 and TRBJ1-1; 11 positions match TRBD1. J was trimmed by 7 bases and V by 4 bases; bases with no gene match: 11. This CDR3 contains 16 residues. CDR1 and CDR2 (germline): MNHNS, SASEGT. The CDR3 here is CASSALRDRGRGEAFF. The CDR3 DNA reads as TGTGCCAGCAGTGCCTTACGGGACAGGGGGAGAGGTGAAGCTTTCTTT.

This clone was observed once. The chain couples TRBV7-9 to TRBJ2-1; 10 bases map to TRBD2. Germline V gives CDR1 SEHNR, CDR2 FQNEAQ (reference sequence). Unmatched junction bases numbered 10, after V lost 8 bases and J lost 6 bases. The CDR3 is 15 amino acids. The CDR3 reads CASAPGTSETNEQFF. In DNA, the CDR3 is TGTGCCAGCGCCCCGGGGACTAGCGAAACCAATGAGCAGTTCTTC.

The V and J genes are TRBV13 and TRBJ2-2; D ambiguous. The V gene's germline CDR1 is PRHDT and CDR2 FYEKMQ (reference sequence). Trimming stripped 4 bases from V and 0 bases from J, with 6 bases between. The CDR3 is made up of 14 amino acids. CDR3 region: CASSSKANTGELFF. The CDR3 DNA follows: TGTGCCAGCAGCTCCAAAGCGAACACCGGGGAGCTGTTTTTT.